A single sample gave rise to the 18 T cell receptor beta chains below, sequenced in a study of CD8+ T cells in alopecia areata. Stated treatment: oral pan-JAK inhibitor, 5-10 mg twice daily. In each case, RNA was isolated and then reverse transcribed into cDNA as the sequencing template. The assay was immunoSEQ multiplex PCR, and TCRdb's table has in-frame clones only and misses some. The table records approximately 210,000 clones, approximately 40% of them present only once. The sample here was CD4+ T cells sorted from blood, taken around week 36, from a patient treated with tofacitinib. The source is a human donor with alopecia areata.

V gene TRBV15 combines with J gene TRBJ2-4; 8 nucleotides match TRBD2. V lost 0 bases and J lost 0; bases outside the gene matches: 16. Germline values: CDR1 LNHNV, CDR2 YYDKDF (reference sequence). There are 21 residues in the CDR3. CDR3 sequence reads: CATSRDRGGLLTSPAKNIQYF. CDR3 in DNA: TGTGCCACCAGCAGAGATCGGGGGGGGCTACTAACGAGCCCAGCCAAAAACATTCAGTACTTC.

This clone was recorded once. Other DNA variants within this sample encode the same CDR3. The chain links TRBV5-4 to TRBJ1-2, with a weak D call TRBD1 (5 bases). Germline CDR1 SGHNT, CDR2 YYREEE (reference sequence). The ends were cut back, 0 bases at V and 3 bases at J, with 9 bases in the middle. The CDR3 loop spans 14 amino acids. CDR3 amino acids: CASSLAVGDYGYTF. The CDR3 DNA follows: TGTGCCAGCAGCTTGGCGGTGGGGGACTATGGCTACACCTTC.

In its sample, this clone was seen once. The J gene is TRBJ2-2, the V gene TRBV12-5; D is unresolved. In germline, CDR1 is LGHNT, CDR2 FRNRAP. The ends were cut back, 6 bases at V and 4 bases at J, with 9 bases in the middle. This CDR3 region has 13 residues. This CDR3 is CASGLLSTGELFF. Here the CDR3 DNA reads TGTGCTAGTGGCCTCCTCAGCACCGGGGAGCTGTTTTTT. Full variable domain (rest looked up from reference TRBV12-5 and TRBJ2-2): DARVTQTPRHKVTEMGQEVTMRCQPILGHNTVFWYRQTMMQGLELLAYFRNRAPLDDSGMPKDRFSAEMPDATLATLKIQPSEPRDSAVYFCASGLLSTGELFFGEGSRLTVL.

The gene calls are TRBV5-6 and TRBJ1-2; a weak D match, TRBD1 (5 bases). V lost 4 bases and J lost 4, with 20 bases in between. This CDR3 has 16 residues. Germline CDR1 SGHDT, CDR2 YYEEEE. Here the CDR3 reads CASSPGAPPLVYGYTF. For the CDR3, the DNA is TGTGCCAGCAGCCCCGGGGCTCCCCCGTTGGTCTATGGCTACACCTTC.

This clone came up a few times. J is TRBJ2-5 and V is TRBV10-3; TRBD1 might be the D (6 bases). CDR1 and CDR2 from the germline V gene are ENHRY and SYGVKD. This CDR3 is built from 13 residues. Trimming took 10 bases from V and 4 from J, leaving 16 bases between them. The CDR3: CATHDRSGETQYF. For the CDR3, the DNA is TGTGCCACCCACGACAGGAGCGGAGAGACCCAGTACTTC.

The rearrangement links TRBV5-1 to TRBJ2-4; 15 bases are a match to TRBD2. There are 17 residues in the CDR3. Germline lookup yields CDR1 SGHRS and CDR2 YFSETQ. V lost 4 bases, J lost 7 bases, and 9 bases stayed unmatched. The CDR3 spells CASSPGLAGGPQNIQYF. CDR3 nucleotides: TGCGCCAGCAGCCCAGGACTAGCGGGAGGGCCTCAGAACATTCAGTACTTC.

This rearrangement joins TRBV15 to TRBJ1-5; D perhaps matches TRBD1 (5 bases). V shed 0 bases and J shed 4 bases, with 7 bases lying between them. This CDR3 is built from 14 residues. Per germline, CDR1 LNHNV and CDR2 YYDKDF (reference sequence). CDR3: CATSREGTNQPQHF. Written as DNA, the CDR3 is TGTGCCACCAGCAGAGAGGGGACGAATCAGCCCCAGCATTTT.

Comment on this clone: The same CDR3 arises from other DNA sequences in this sample as well. V and J are TRBV7-2 and TRBJ2-7; D not certain. This CDR3 region has 16 residues. V gave up 1 base and J gave up 0 bases, with 13 bases separating them. CDR1 and CDR2 from the germline V gene are SGHTA and FQGNSA. The CDR3 here is CASSLVSRSSSYEQYF. The DNA of the CDR3 is TGTGCCAGCAGCTTAGTGTCCAGGTCCAGCTCCTACGAGCAGTACTTC. The full variable domain, in which reference TRBV7-2 and TRBJ2-7 provide the parts outside the CDR3, is GAGVSQSPSNKVTEKGKDVELRCDPISGHTALYWYRQSLGQGLEFLIYFQGNSAPDKSGLPSDRFSAERTGGSVSTLTIQRTQQEDSAVYLCASSLVSRSSSYEQYFGPGTRLTVT.

Here the CDR3 DNA reads TGCGCCAGCAGCTTGGCCTGGGGGCGAGAGACCCAGTACTTC. Amino acids: CASSLAWGRETQYF. The chain joins TRBV5-1 to TRBJ2-5, with D possibly TRBD1 on 6 matching bases. CDR3 length equals 14 residues. V lost 0 bases, J lost 4 bases, and 10 bases lay in between. Germline-derived CDR1 and CDR2 are SGHRS and YFSETQ.

This clone was seen a few times. The rearrangement links TRBV29-1 to TRBJ2-5; TRBD2 matches at 11 bases. The CDR3 contains 13 residues. J lost 3 bases, V lost 4 bases, and 1 base had no gene match. Germline V gene data show CDR1 as SQVTM and CDR2 as ANQGSEA. The CDR3 sequence is CSVGGLAEETQYF. Written as DNA, the CDR3 is TGCAGCGTTGGGGGACTAGCGGAAGAGACCCAGTACTTC.

This chain joins TRBV29-1 and TRBJ1-1, with 9 bases lining up with TRBD1. V trimming: 3 bases; J trimming: 11 bases; junction bases outside the gene matches: 16. Germline V CDR1 and CDR2: SQVTM, ANQGSEA. CDR3 length: 15 amino acids. In nucleotides, the CDR3 is TGCAGCGTTGAGGCCCCGGGACAGGGCCTGGGGGGTGCTTTCTTT. This gives the protein CSVEAPGQGLGGAFF.

The chain recombines TRBV27 with TRBJ2-5; 12 nucleotides match TRBD2. The CDR3 is made up of 15 amino acids. J gave up 5 bases and V 6 bases, and 7 bases lay outside the gene matches. Germline V gene lookup returns CDR1 MNHEY and CDR2 SMNVEV (reference sequence). The CDR3 sequence: CASRQTSGSLETQYF. In nucleotides, the CDR3 is TGTGCCAGCAGGCAGACTAGCGGGAGTCTGGAGACCCAGTACTTC.

The chain has TRBV20-1 and TRBJ2-1; D could derive from TRBD1 or TRBD2 (5 bases each). Trimming shortened V by 5 bases and J by 8 bases, and 10 bases separated the two germline ends. CDR3 length equals 11 residues. Germline values: CDR1 DFQATT, CDR2 SNEGSKA (reference sequence). CDR3 residues: CSASGRDEQFF. In DNA, the CDR3 is TGCAGTGCTTCGGGGCGGGATGAGCAGTTCTTC.

This clone was observed once. Sequence at one end of the junction differs from germline and may be a read error. V and J are TRBV19 and TRBJ2-7; 8 nucleotides match TRBD2. This CDR3 region has 12 residues. Germline CDR1 LNHDA, CDR2 SQIVND (reference sequence). DNA of the CDR3: TGTGCCAGCAGTACGGGAGGGGACGAGCAGTACTTC. It is translated as CASSTGGDEQYF.

This chain links TRBV4-2 with TRBJ2-3; no clear D gene. Germline loops: CDR1 LGHNA, CDR2 YNFKEQ. The CDR3 sequence is 16 residues long. The V and J ends lost 1 base and 1 base respectively, with 12 bases between them. CDR3 region: CASSQVSSRGTDTQYF. In DNA form, the CDR3 reads TGTGCCAGCAGCCAAGTCTCGTCCCGGGGCACAGATACGCAGTATTTT.

V and J are TRBV30 and TRBJ1-1; D gene uncertain. The CDR3 length is 12 residues. CDR1 and CDR2 from the germline V gene are GTSNPN and SVGIG (reference sequence). The V end lost 6 bases, the J end lost 0 bases, and 8 bases lay between the germline ends. The CDR3 is CACRAMNTEAFF. The CDR3 DNA follows: TGTGCCTGCCGGGCTATGAACACTGAAGCTTTCTTT.

This clone was detected a few times. V usage is TRBV10-3 and J usage is TRBJ2-7; D could derive from TRBD1 or TRBD2 (5 bases each). The CDR3 loop spans 14 amino acids. Germline V CDR1 and CDR2: ENHRY, SYGVKD. V dropped 10 bases and J dropped 0 bases, with 16 bases sitting between them. CDR3 loop: CATGPRSSSYEQYF. The CDR3 DNA reads TGTGCCACGGGACCCAGATCTAGCTCCTACGAGCAGTACTTC.

This clone came up a few times. The CDR3 DNA is TGTGCCAGCGGGGCAACTGCTACCAAGCCCCAGCATTTT. Amino acid sequence: CASGATATKPQHF. The chain carries TRBV28 and TRBJ1-5; maybe TRBD1 (5 bases). The CDR3 length is 13 residues. V was trimmed by 8 bases and J by 8 bases, leaving 16 bases between them. Germline CDR1 is MDHEN and CDR2 is SYDVKM.